This is a list of T cell receptor beta chains from one sample in a study of blood T cell repertoires in COVID-19. Repertoires were generated with immunoSEQ multiplex PCR, while TCRdb's copy carries only in-frame clones and drops some. The table has more than 400,000 clones, 80% to 90% seen once. The sample was peripheral blood. These receptors were collected from a human donor in a cohort sampled during active COVID-19. The CDR3 runs from the conserved cysteine through the conserved F or W. A D gene is named only where the DNA matches it firmly. Some rows have no size entry. The others give once, few or many, or a class for an expanded clone.

CATSRGPGVDEQFF | TGTGCCACCAGCAGAGGGCCAGGGGTCGATGAGCAGTTCTTC | TRBV15 | . | 14 | TRBJ2-1 | .
CASSDPRGGMNTEAFF | TGTGCCAGCAGTGACCCCCGTGGGGGCATGAACACTGAAGCTTTCTTT | TRBV6-2/TRBV6-3 | . | 16 | TRBJ1-1 | .
CASRTSVSSYNEQFF | TGTGCCAGCAGGACTAGCGTGAGCTCCTACAATGAGCAGTTCTTC | TRBV2 | . | 15 | TRBJ2-1 | TRBD2
CAWRKGLISGGGTEAFF | TGTGCCTGGAGAAAAGGGTTAATTTCGGGGGGTGGAACTGAAGCTTTCTTT | TRBV30 | . | 17 | TRBJ1-1 | .
CASSFRGGRGYTF | TGTGCCAGCAGCTTCCGAGGGGGACGAGGCTACACCTTC | TRBV7-3 | . | 13 | TRBJ1-2 | .
CASSLLGGNNEQFF | TGTGCCAGCAGTCTCCTCGGGGGGAACAATGAGCAGTTCTTC | TRBV6-5 | . | 14 | TRBJ2-1 | TRBD2
CASRNSGMNTGELFF | TGTGCCAGCAGGAATAGCGGGATGAACACCGGGGAGCTGTTTTTT | TRBV27 | . | 15 | TRBJ2-2 | TRBD2
CASRLAGVYNEQFF | TGTGCCTCGAGACTAGCGGGAGTGTACAATGAGCAGTTCTTC | TRBV30 | . | 14 | TRBJ2-1 | TRBD2
CASSSVADTQYF | TGTGCCAGCAGTTCGGTAGCAGATACGCAGTATTTT | TRBV12-3/TRBV12-4 | . | 12 | TRBJ2-3 | .
CAQKAGTASYGYTF | TGTGCCCAAAAGGCGGGGACCGCTAGCTATGGCTACACCTTC | TRBV30 | . | 14 | TRBJ1-2 | .
CASSPPTGGVYGYTF | TGCGCCAGCAGTCCCCCGACAGGGGGCGTTTATGGCTACACCTTC | TRBV23-1 | . | 15 | TRBJ1-2 | TRBD1
CASTLAGVGEQYF | TGTGCCAGCACCCTAGCGGGAGTGGGGGAGCAGTACTTC | TRBV7-9 | . | 13 | TRBJ2-7 | TRBD2
CASSPGQGIRYGYTF | TGTGCCAGCTCACCGGGTCAGGGTATTCGGTATGGCTACACCTTC | TRBV18 | . | 15 | TRBJ1-2 | .
CASNGRLARSYNEQFF | TGTGCCAGCAATGGGCGACTAGCAAGGTCCTACAATGAGCAGTTCTTC | TRBV28 | once | 16 | TRBJ2-1 | TRBD2